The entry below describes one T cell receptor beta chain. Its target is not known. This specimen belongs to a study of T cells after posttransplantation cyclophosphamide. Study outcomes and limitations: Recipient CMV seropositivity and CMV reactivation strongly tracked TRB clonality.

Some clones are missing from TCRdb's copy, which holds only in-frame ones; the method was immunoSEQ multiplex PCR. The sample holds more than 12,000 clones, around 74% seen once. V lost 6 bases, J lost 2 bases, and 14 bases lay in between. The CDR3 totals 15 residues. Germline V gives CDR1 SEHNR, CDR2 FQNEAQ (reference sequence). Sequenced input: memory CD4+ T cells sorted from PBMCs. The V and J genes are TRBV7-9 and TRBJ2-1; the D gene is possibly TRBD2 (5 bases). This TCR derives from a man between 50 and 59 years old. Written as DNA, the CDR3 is TGTGCCAGCAGACAGAGCGGCCTAGCCTACAATGAGCAGTTCTTC. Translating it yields CASRQSGLAYNEQFF.